Each of the 4 T cell receptor beta chains below was sequenced from the same sample in a study of cytomegalovirus exposure and HLA in healthy donors. Both 60 Vbeta primers and 13 Jbeta primers went into the PCR. Assay: immunoSEQ multiplex PCR; the TCRdb copy retains only in-frame clones and omits some. The table records fewer than 110,000 clones, 60% to 85% of them present only once. Sequences were obtained from PBMCs. The receptors were gathered from a man aged 45-65 years in good health and CMV-seropositive.

This chain joins TRBV7-2 and TRBJ2-7, with 10 positions matching TRBD1. With 2 bases clipped from V and 6 bases from J, the junction kept 4 bases outside the gene matches. CDR1 is SGHTA and CDR2 is FQGNSA in the germline V gene. The CDR3 totals 14 residues. CDR3 sequence (DNA): TGTGCCAGCAGCTTAAGGACAGGGGGGCCCGAGCAGTACTTC. The encoded protein is CASSLRTGGPEQYF.

The V call is TRBV6-5, the J call TRBJ1-1; D unresolved. The CDR3 has 15 amino acids. CDR1 is MNHEY, CDR2 SVGAGI, per germline. Trimming took 0 bases from V and 2 from J, leaving 10 bases between them. CDR3 nucleotide sequence: TGTGCCAGCAGTTACTCCGCGGCGGTAAACACTGAAGCTTTCTTT. Translation: CASSYSAAVNTEAFF.

The rearrangement links TRBV5-1 to TRBJ1-1; D not resolved. The germline V gene has CDR1 SGHRS and CDR2 YFSETQ. This CDR3 spans 11 amino acids. V was shortened by 4 bases and J by 7 bases, with 8 bases between the two germline ends. CDR3 amino acids: CASSSRGEAFF. The CDR3 DNA follows: TGCGCCAGCAGCAGCCGGGGTGAAGCTTTCTTT.

Written as DNA, the CDR3 is TGTGCCAGCAGTTACTCGACAGGAGCGAACACCGGGGAGCTGTTTTTT. It is translated as CASSYSTGANTGELFF. The chain employs TRBV6-5 and TRBJ2-2; tentatively, D is TRBD1 (6 bases). The germline V gene has CDR1 MNHEY and CDR2 SVGAGI. Trimming cost V 0 bases and J 0 bases, with 8 bases left between them. The CDR3 runs to 16 residues.